These T cell receptor beta chains were read from a single sample in a study of blood T cells in healthy people across ages. From the 5' RACE reads, TCRdb called clonotypes with MiXCR, one entry per CDR3 protein. Of hundreds of thousands of distinct CDR3 sequences listed, about 28% are singletons. The sequencing input was blood. The receptors were sampled from a woman aged 80 or over in good health. The CDR3 runs from the conserved cysteine through the conserved F or W. A D gene is named only where the DNA matches it firmly. Rows give clone size only sometimes, using once, few, many, or a class for an expanded clone.

>.|TRBJ2-3|.|15|TRBV2
CASLLGSIPPDTQYF
TGTGCCAGCCTTCTCGGTTCGATCCCCCCAGATACGCAGTATTTT
>.|TRBJ2-3|.|17|TRBV24-1
CATSDFAGGQVTDTQYF
TGTGCCACCAGTGATTTTGCCGGGGGGCAGGTCACAGATACGCAGTATTTT
>.|TRBJ1-6|.|15|TRBV2
CASSEEGLINSPRHF
TGTGCCAGCAGTGAGGAGGGATTGATTAATTCACCCCGCCACTTT
>.|TRBJ1-4|.|17|TRBV3-1
CASSPFFTAKTNEKLFF
TGTGCCAGCAGCCCCTTCTTCACGGCGAAGACTAATGAAAAACTGTTTTTT
>TRBD1|TRBJ2-1|many|17|TRBV7-9
CASSLGTGVPRNNEQFF
TGTGCCAGCAGCTTAGGGACAGGGGTCCCGCGAAACAATGAGCAGTTCTTC
>.|TRBJ2-5|many|13|TRBV2
CASSWTPVGTQYF
TGTGCCAGCAGCTGGACGCCGGTCGGGACCCAGTACTTC
>.|TRBJ2-5|many|13|TRBV29-1
CSVDMRSQETQYF
TGCAGCGTTGACATGCGGTCCCAAGAGACCCAGTACTTC
>.|TRBJ2-3|many|18|TRBV27
CASSSVRGRGPSTDTQYF
TGTGCCAGCAGTTCCGTAAGGGGCAGGGGCCCTAGCACAGATACGCAGTATTTT
>.|TRBJ2-3|few|14|TRBV2
CASSDSSSTDTQYF
TGTGCCAGCAGTGACTCGAGTAGCACAGATACGCAGTATTTT
>.|TRBJ2-3|many|15|TRBV20-1
CSARFGATSTDTQYF
TGCAGTGCTAGATTTGGCGCGACAAGCACAGATACGCAGTATTTT
>TRBD2|TRBJ2-1|.|16|TRBV7-2
CASSSVGGSSYNEQFF
TGTGCCAGCAGCTCCGTCGGGGGGAGCTCCTACAATGAGCAGTTCTTC
>.|TRBJ2-7|.|16|TRBV20-1
CSASGHRASRNYEQYF
TGCAGTGCTAGTGGACACAGGGCCTCTCGTAACTACGAGCAGTACTTC
>.|TRBJ2-2|.|15|TRBV6-1
CASSEALVFSGELFF
TGTGCCAGCAGTGAAGCGCTTGTGTTTTCCGGGGAGCTGTTTTTT
>.|TRBJ1-2|many|11|TRBV7-2
CASSTRGYYTF
TGTGCCAGCAGCACACGCGGATACTACACCTTC
>TRBD2|TRBJ2-5|.|13|TRBV20-1
CSATKTSEETQYF
TGCAGTGCAACGAAGACTAGCGAAGAGACCCAGTACTTC
>TRBD1|TRBJ1-2|many|16|TRBV18
CASSPPQTGGSLGYTF
TGTGCCAGCTCACCCCCTCAGACAGGGGGTTCCCTCGGCTACACCTTC
>.|TRBJ2-7|many|14|TRBV20-1
CSASRGGNSYEQYF
TGCAGTGCTAGTAGAGGTGGTAACTCCTACGAGCAGTACTTC
>.|TRBJ2-7|.|11|TRBV6-2/TRBV6-3
CAVSPSDEQYF
TGTGCCGTCTCCCCGAGCGATGAGCAGTACTTC
>TRBD1|TRBJ1-6|.|13|TRBV3-1
CASSQGGQFSLHF
TGTGCCAGCAGCCAAGGGGGACAGTTCTCCCTCCACTTT
>.|TRBJ1-1|.|16|TRBV9
CASSVVPGGGNTEAFF
TGTGCCAGCAGCGTAGTACCAGGTGGGGGGAACACTGAAGCTTTCTTT
>.|TRBJ1-6|few|14|TRBV11-2
CASSLVGASSPLHF
TGTGCCAGCAGCTTAGTGGGGGCAAGCTCACCCCTCCACTTT
>TRBD1|TRBJ1-2|few|15|TRBV4-1
CASSQDWDSSLGYTF
TGCGCCAGCAGCCAAGATTGGGACAGTTCACTGGGCTACACCTTC
>TRBD2|TRBJ2-1|few|19|TRBV20-1
CSATVRGLAGGPIINEQFF
TGCAGTGCTACAGTTCGGGGACTAGCGGGGGGGCCGATAATCAATGAGCAGTTCTTC
>.|TRBJ2-5|many|13|TRBV28
CASSISKQETQYF
TGTGCCAGCAGTATCAGTAAGCAAGAGACCCAGTACTTC
>TRBD1|TRBJ2-6|many|15|TRBV12-3/TRBV12-4
CASSPKGARANVLTF
TGTGCCAGCAGTCCGAAGGGGGCGCGGGCCAACGTCCTGACTTTC
>.|TRBJ1-1|many|14|TRBV7-9
CASSHQDGDTEAFF
TGTGCCAGCAGCCACCAGGACGGAGACACTGAAGCTTTCTTT
>TRBD1|TRBJ2-7|.|14|TRBV20-1
CSARGRQGLVEQYF
TGCAGTGCTAGAGGGAGACAGGGCCTGGTCGAGCAGTACTTC
>.|TRBJ2-1|many|11|TRBV29-1
CSVERGLEQFF
TGCAGCGTTGAAAGGGGGTTGGAGCAGTTCTTC
>TRBD1|TRBJ1-6|few|14|TRBV12-3/TRBV12-4
CASSFRDRGSPLHF
TGTGCCAGCAGCTTCCGGGACAGGGGATCACCCCTCCACTTT
>TRBD1|TRBJ1-2|many|16|TRBV15
CATSRRRTGSDYGYTF
TGTGCCACCAGCAGACGACGGACAGGGTCCGACTATGGCTACACCTTC
>.|TRBJ1-2|few|15|TRBV28
CASSWVARADYGYTF
TGTGCCAGCAGTTGGGTGGCCAGGGCTGACTATGGCTACACCTTC
>.|TRBJ1-2|.|14|TRBV3-1
CASSQGHDNYGYTF
TGTGCCAGCAGCCAGGGACACGATAACTATGGCTACACCTTC
>.|TRBJ1-5|few|16|TRBV12-3/TRBV12-4
CASSPQGRSSNQPQHF
TGTGCCAGCAGCCCCCAGGGGCGAAGTAGCAATCAGCCCCAGCATTTT
>TRBD2|TRBJ2-1|.|15|TRBV10-2
CTSSAGTSFRYEQFF
TGCACCAGCAGTGCCGGGACTAGCTTCCGATACGAGCAGTTCTTC
>.|TRBJ2-7|many|16|TRBV6-5
CASKGGRGSRIDEQYF
TGTGCCAGCAAAGGCGGTAGGGGATCGCGCATTGACGAGCAGTACTTC
>.|TRBJ2-6|few|13|TRBV5-1
CASSEMGANVLTF
TGCGCCAGCAGTGAAATGGGGGCCAACGTCCTGACTTTC
>TRBD2|TRBJ2-4|.|16|TRBV20-1
CSARAASGLAKNIQYF
TGCAGTGCTAGAGCTGCTAGCGGTCTAGCCAAAAACATTCAGTACTTC
>.|TRBJ1-2|.|14|TRBV9
CASSVKENHYGYTF
TGTGCCAGCAGCGTAAAGGAGAATCACTATGGCTACACCTTC
>.|TRBJ1-1|few|15|TRBV18
CASSPPEGTSTEAFF
TGTGCCAGCTCACCACCGGAGGGGACCTCGACTGAAGCTTTCTTT
>.|TRBJ1-4|.|15|TRBV6-5
CASSSGSVPNEKLFF
TGTGCCAGCAGTTCCGGATCGGTTCCTAATGAAAAACTGTTTTTT
>.|TRBJ2-2|.|14|TRBV5-4
CASSLALAPGELFF
TGTGCCAGCAGCTTGGCACTAGCCCCCGGGGAGCTGTTTTTT
>.|TRBJ1-2|many|16|TRBV25-1
CASSETGQLANYGYTF
TGTGCCAGCAGTGAAACAGGACAGCTAGCTAACTATGGCTACACCTTC
>TRBD2|TRBJ2-3|.|16|TRBV24-1
CATSDFAGEGTDTQYF
TGTGCCACCAGTGATTTCGCGGGGGAAGGGACAGATACGCAGTATTTT
>.|TRBJ2-7|many|13|TRBV18
CASSHIGSYEQYF
TGTGCCAGCTCACATATCGGTAGCTACGAGCAGTACTTC
>.|TRBJ1-2|many|13|TRBV29-1
CSVEGRGNWGYTF
TGCAGCGTTGAAGGGCGAGGGAATTGGGGCTACACCTTC
>.|TRBJ2-4|many|15|TRBV5-1
CASSLESGSKNIQYF
TGCGCCAGCAGCTTGGAGTCGGGGTCCAAAAACATTCAGTACTTC
>TRBD2|TRBJ2-3|.|17|TRBV12-3/TRBV12-4
CASSSTGLAGGADTQYF
TGTGCCAGCAGTTCGACGGGACTAGCGGGGGGGGCAGATACACAGTATTTT
>TRBD1|TRBJ1-2|many|13|TRBV7-2
CASTPGQGLGYTF
TGTGCCAGCACCCCCGGACAGGGGCTTGGCTACACCTTC
>.|TRBJ2-3|many|15|TRBV6-6
CASSSPVGHTDTQYF
TGTGCCAGCAGTTCCCCCGTGGGTCACACAGATACGCAGTATTTT
>.|TRBJ1-3|.|15|TRBV4-3
CASSQRAGSGNTIYF
TGCGCCAGCAGCCAACGGGCGGGCTCTGGAAACACCATATATTTT
>.|TRBJ1-2|many|13|TRBV6-5
CASIQRGEGGYTF
TGTGCCAGCATCCAAAGGGGGGAAGGCGGCTACACCTTC
>.|TRBJ2-7|.|12|TRBV7-2
CASGHLGNEQYF
TGTGCCAGCGGCCATCTGGGGAACGAGCAGTACTTC
>.|TRBJ1-5|few|15|TRBV6-2/TRBV6-3
CASSSAGATNQPQHF
TGTGCCAGCAGTTCTGCGGGGGCGACCAATCAGCCCCAGCATTTT
>TRBD2|TRBJ2-1|many|16|TRBV28
CASRLAGDPTYNEQFF
TGTGCCAGCAGGCTAGCGGGGGATCCAACCTACAATGAGCAGTTCTTC
>TRBD2|TRBJ2-3|many|17|TRBV7-2
CASSLVSSGGSTDTQYF
TGTGCCAGCAGCTTAGTGTCTAGCGGGGGCTCCACAGATACGCAGTATTTT
>TRBD1|TRBJ2-5|.|14|TRBV20-1
CSANRGRQQETQYF
TGCAGTGCCAACAGGGGGCGCCAGCAGGAGACCCAGTACTTC
>.|TRBJ2-6|many|15|TRBV5-5
CASSTAGVGANVLTF
TGTGCCAGCAGCACCGCAGGGGTCGGGGCCAACGTCCTGACTTTC
>.|TRBJ2-3|many|15|TRBV5-1
CASSFGGSSTDTQYF
TGCGCCAGCAGCTTTGGCGGCTCTAGCACAGATACGCAGTATTTT
>.|TRBJ1-6|.|17|TRBV7-8
CASSSLGGISYNSPLHF
TGTGCCAGCAGTTCCCTAGGGGGGATTTCCTATAATTCACCCCTCCACTTT